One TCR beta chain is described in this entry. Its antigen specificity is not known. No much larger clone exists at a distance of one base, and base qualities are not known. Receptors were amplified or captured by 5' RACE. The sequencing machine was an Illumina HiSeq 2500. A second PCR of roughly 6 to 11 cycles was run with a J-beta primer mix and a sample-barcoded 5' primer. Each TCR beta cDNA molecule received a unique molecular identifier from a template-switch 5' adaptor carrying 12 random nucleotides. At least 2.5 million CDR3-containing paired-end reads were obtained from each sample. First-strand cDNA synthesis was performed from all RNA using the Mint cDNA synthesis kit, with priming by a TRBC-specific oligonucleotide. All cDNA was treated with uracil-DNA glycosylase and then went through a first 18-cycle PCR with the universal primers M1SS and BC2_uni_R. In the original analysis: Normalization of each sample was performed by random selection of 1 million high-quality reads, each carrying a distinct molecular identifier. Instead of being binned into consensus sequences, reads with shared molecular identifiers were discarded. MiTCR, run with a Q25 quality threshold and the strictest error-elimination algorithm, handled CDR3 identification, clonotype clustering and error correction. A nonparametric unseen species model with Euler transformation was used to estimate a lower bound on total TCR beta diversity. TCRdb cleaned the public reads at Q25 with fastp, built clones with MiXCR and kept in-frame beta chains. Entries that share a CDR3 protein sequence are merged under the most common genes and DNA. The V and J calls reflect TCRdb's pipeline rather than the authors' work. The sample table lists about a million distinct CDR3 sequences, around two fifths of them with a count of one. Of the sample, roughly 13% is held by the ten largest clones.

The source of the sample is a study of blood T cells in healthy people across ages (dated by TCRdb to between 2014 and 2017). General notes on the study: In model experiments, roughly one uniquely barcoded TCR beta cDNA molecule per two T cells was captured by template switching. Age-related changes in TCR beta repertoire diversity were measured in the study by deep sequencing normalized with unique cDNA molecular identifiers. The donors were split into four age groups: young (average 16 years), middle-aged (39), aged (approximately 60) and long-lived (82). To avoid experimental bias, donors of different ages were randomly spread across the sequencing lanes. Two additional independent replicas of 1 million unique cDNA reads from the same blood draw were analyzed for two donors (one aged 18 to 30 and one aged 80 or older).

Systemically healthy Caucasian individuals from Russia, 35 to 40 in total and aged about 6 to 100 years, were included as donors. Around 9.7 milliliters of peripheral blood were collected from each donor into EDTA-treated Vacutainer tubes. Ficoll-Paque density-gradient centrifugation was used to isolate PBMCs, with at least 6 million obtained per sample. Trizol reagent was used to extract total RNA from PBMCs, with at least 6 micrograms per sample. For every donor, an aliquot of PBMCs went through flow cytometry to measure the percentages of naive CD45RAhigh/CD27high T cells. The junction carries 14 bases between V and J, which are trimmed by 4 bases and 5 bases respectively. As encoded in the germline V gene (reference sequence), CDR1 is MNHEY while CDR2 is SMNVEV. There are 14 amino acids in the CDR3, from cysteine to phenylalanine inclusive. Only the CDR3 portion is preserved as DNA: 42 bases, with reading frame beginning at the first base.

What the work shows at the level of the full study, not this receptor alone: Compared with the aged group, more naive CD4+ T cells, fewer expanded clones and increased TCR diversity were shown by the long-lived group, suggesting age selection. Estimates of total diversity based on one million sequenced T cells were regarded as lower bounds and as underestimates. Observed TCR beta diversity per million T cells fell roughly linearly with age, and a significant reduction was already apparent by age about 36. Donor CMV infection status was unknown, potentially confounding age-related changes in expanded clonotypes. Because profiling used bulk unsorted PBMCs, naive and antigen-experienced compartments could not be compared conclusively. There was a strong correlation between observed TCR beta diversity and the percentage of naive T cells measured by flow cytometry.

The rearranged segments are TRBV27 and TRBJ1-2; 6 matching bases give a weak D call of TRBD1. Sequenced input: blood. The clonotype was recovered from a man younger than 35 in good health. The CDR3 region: CASSSQGRGYGYTF. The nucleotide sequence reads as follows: TGTGCCAGCAGTTCCCAGGGGAGAGGTTATGGCTACACCTTC.